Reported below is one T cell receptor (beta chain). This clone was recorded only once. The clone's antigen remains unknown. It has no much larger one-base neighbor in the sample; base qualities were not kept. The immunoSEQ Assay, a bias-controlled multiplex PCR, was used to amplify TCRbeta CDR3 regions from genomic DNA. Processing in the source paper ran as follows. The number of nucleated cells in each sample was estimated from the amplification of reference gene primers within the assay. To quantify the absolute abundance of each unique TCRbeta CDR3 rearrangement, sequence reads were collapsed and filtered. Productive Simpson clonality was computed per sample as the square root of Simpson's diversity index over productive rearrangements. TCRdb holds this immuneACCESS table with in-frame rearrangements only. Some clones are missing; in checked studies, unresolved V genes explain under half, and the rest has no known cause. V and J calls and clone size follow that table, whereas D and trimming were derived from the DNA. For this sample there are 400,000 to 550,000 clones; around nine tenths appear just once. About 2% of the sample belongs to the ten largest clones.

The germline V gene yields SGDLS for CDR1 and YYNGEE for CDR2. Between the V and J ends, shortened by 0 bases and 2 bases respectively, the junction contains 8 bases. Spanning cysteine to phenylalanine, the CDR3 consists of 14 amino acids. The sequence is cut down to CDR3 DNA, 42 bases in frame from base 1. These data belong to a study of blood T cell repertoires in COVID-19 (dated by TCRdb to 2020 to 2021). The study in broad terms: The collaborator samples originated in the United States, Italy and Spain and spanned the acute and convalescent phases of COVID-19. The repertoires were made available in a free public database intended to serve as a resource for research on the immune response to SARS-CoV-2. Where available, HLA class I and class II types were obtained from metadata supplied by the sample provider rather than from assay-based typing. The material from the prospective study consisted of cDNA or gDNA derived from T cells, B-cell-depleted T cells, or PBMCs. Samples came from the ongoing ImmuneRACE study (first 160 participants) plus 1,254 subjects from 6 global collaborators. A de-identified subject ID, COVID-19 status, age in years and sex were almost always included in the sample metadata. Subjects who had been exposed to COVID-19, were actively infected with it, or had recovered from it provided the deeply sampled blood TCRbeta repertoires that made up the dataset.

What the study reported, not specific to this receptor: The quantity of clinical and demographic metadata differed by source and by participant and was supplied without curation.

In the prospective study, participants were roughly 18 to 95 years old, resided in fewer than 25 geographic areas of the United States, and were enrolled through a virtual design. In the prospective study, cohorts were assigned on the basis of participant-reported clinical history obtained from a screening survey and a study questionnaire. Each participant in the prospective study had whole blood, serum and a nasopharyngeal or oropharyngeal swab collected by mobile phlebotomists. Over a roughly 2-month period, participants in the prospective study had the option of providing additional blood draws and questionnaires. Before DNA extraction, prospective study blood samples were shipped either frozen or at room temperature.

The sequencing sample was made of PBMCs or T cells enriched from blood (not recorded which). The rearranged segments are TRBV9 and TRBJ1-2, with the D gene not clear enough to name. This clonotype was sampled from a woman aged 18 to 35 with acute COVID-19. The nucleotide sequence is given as TGTGCCAGCAGCGTAGGGGCGCCAAACTATGGCTACACCTTC. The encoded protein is CASSVGAPNYGYTF. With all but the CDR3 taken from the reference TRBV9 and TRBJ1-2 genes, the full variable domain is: DSGVTQTPKHLITATGQRVTLRCSPRSGDLSVYWYQQSLDQGLQFLIQYYNGEERAKGNILERFSAQQFPDLHSELNLSSLELGDSALYFCASSVGAPNYGYTFGSGTRLTVV.